This T cell receptor (beta chain) was sequenced in a study of OX40 agonist ivuxolimab in advanced cancers. About the study: Patients took ivuxolimab, an agonistic anti-OX40 (CD134) antibody. Prior checkpoint blockade (anti-PD-1, anti-PD-L1 or anti-CTLA-4) was permitted; roughly 40% had it.

The germline V gene encodes CDR1 SGHNT and CDR2 YYREEE (reference sequence). CDR3 length: 17 residues. V lost 4 bases and J lost 3, with 23 bases in between. Blood sampling took place at baseline, cycle 4 day 1, and cycle 7 day 1. Here immunoSEQ multiplex PCR was the method, and the copy in TCRdb shows in-frame clones only, minus some. The data hold roughly 33,000 clones, with 84% observed a single time. The source of this sequence is an adult with an advanced solid tumor such as melanoma, head and neck, liver or kidney cancer. This sample comprised CD4+ or CD8+ T cells sorted from blood, obtained in a trial of the OX40 agonist ivuxolimab. The chain is built from TRBV5-4 and TRBJ2-7, with D perhaps matching TRBD2 (7 bases). The CDR3 reads CASSRLGGATANYEQYF. The DNA for the CDR3 is TGTGCCAGCAGCCGGTTAGGGGGGGCAACAGCTAACTACGAGCAGTACTTC.